What follows is one T cell receptor (beta chain) and its context. What it recognizes is unknown. TCRdb ran MiXCR on the 5' RACE reads and lists one entry per CDR3 protein. The sample consists of under 700,000 distinct CDR3 sequences, roughly 17% of them appearing once. Germline V gene sequence: CDR1 SGHAT, CDR2 FQNNGV. J gave up 9 bases and V 0 bases, and 14 bases lay outside the gene matches. The CDR3 is made up of 18 amino acids. The sample originates from a study of T cells after yellow fever vaccination. Study results and caveats: Peak timing came faster in the weaker secondary response, day 5 versus 15. Clonotype sharing between CD4 and CD8 compartments was small.

J is TRBJ2-1 and V is TRBV11-2; the match to TRBD1 covers 10 bases. The sequences come from PBMCs, collected around 5 days after the first yellow fever vaccination. The sequence was collected from a man aged 18-30 years who received the YFV17D yellow fever vaccine. This CDR3 reads CASSLDRAGTGDMSEQFF. The CDR3 DNA is TGTGCCAGCAGCTTAGATCGTGCCGGGACAGGGGACATGAGTGAGCAGTTCTTC. Combining the CDR3 with reference TRBV11-2 and TRBJ2-1 gives the whole variable domain EAGVAQSPRYKIIEKRQSVAFWCNPISGHATLYWYQQILGQGPKLLIQFQNNGVVDDSQLPKDRFSAERLKGVDSTLKIQPAKLEDSAVYLCASSLDRAGTGDMSEQFFGPGTRLTVL.